The present T cell receptor beta chain was sequenced within a study of cytomegalovirus exposure and HLA in healthy donors. This clone was seen only a few times. Both 60 Vbeta primers and 13 Jbeta primers went into the PCR. Some clones are missing from TCRdb's copy, which holds only in-frame ones; the method was immunoSEQ multiplex PCR. The table records over 150,000 clones, about 77% of them present only once. The CDR3 has 15 amino acids. Per germline, CDR1 SEHNR and CDR2 FQNEAQ (reference sequence). V was trimmed by 5 bases and J by 1 base, leaving 11 bases between them. This TCR derives from a woman in her 30s in good health and CMV-seronegative. Material: PBMCs. The genes are TRBV7-9 and TRBJ2-2; D perhaps matches TRBD1 (6 bases). CDR3 protein: CASSPGTLNTGELFF. The CDR3, as DNA: TGTGCCAGCAGCCCAGGGACACTGAACACCGGGGAGCTGTTTTTT.